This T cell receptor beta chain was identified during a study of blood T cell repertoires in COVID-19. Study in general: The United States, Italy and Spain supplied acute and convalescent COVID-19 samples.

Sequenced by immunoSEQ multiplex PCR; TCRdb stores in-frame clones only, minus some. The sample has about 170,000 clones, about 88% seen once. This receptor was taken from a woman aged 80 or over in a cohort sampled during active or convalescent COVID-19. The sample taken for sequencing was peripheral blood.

DNA for the CDR3: TGTGCCAGCAGCACAACCAGGGACAGCACCTTC. Its translation is CASSTTRDSTF. The rearrangement joins TRBV7-9 to TRBJ1-2; TRBD1 matches at 7 bases. CDR1 is SEHNR and CDR2 is FQNEAQ in the germline V gene (reference sequence). V lost 5 bases and J lost 13; bases outside the gene matches: 7. CDR3 size: 11 residues.